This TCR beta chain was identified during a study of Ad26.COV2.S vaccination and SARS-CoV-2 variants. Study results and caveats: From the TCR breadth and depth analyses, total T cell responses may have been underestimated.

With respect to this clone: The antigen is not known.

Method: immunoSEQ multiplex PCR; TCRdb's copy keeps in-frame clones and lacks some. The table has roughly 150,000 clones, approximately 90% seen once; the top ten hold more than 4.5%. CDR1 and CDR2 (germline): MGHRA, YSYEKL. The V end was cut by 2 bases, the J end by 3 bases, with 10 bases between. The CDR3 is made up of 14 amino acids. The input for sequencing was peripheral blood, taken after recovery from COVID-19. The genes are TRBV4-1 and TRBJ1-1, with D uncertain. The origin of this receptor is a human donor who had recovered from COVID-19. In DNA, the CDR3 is TGCGCCAGCAGCCAACCCGAGGTGGACACTGAAGCTTTCTTT. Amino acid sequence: CASSQPEVDTEAFF.